This record concerns one T cell receptor (beta chain) sequence. This sample is drawn from a study of blood T cell repertoires in COVID-19. Looking at the study overall: T cells, B-cell-depleted T cells, or PBMCs provided the cDNA or gDNA that served as material.

The V and J ends lost 3 bases and 0 bases, in that order; junction bases with no gene match: 2. Germline-derived CDR1 and CDR2 are LNHNV and YYDKDF (reference sequence). The CDR3 contains 15 residues. As handled by the study authors: Reference gene primer amplification in the assay estimated nucleated cell counts. Clones were read by immunoSEQ multiplex PCR, and TCRdb kept only the in-frame ones, dropping some. V, J and clone size are taken as reported in that table, and D and trimming were inferred from the DNA itself. The sample holds some 130,000 clones; approximately 80% are singletons and the top ten take 11%.

The sequence was obtained from a man in his 60s who had recovered from COVID-19. Sequencing was performed on peripheral blood. The chain combines TRBV15 with TRBJ2-7; TRBD2 agrees at 10 bases. The CDR3 protein is CATSSGLAVSYEQYF. The CDR3 region has the DNA TGTGCCACCAGCAGTGGACTAGCGGTCTCCTACGAGCAGTACTTC.